This T cell receptor beta chain emerged from a study of T cell responses to AZD1222 COVID-19 vaccine. Study-level points and caveats: Recipients of two AZD1222 doses showed rising Spike-specific TCR breadth and depth. Dominant CD4 TCR responses targeted spike regions 160-218 and 743-854. Reports indicate that nearly half of spike-specific TCRs are directed at unmutated variant regions.

Turning to this clone: Its specificity is not known.

Sequencing was performed with immunoSEQ multiplex PCR; in TCRdb, only in-frame clones are kept and a portion is missing. The sample includes roughly 100,000 clones, roughly 80% seen only once; the top ten take about 5%. CDR1 and CDR2 (germline): SGHTA, FQGNSA. Losses at the gene ends were 1 base for V and 6 bases for J; bases not matched to a gene: 3. The CDR3 covers 14 residues. The sample was peripheral blood, taken on day 0 of AZD1222 vaccination. The V gene is TRBV7-2, the J gene TRBJ1-5; 7 nucleotides agree with TRBD1. This receptor was obtained from an adult in good health. The CDR3 here is CASSLDSGGQPQHF. The CDR3 DNA sequence: TGTGCCAGCAGCTTAGACTCAGGGGGTCAGCCCCAGCATTTT.